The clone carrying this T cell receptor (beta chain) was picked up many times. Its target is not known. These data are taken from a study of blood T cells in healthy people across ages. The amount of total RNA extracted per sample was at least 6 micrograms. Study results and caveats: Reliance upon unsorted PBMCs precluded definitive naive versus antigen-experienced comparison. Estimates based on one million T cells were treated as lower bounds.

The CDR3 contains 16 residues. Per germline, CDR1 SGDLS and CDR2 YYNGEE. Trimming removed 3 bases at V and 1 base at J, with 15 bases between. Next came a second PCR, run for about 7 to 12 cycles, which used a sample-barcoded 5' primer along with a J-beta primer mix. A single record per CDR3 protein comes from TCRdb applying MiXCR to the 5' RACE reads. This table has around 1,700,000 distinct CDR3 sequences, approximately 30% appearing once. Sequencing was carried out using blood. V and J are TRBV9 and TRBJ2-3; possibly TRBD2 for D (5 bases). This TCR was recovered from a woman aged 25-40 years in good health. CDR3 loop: CASSGGGTGRTDTQYF. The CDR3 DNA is TGTGCCAGCAGCGGCGGAGGAACCGGTCGCACAGATACGCAGTATTTT. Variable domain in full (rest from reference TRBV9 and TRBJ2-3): DSGVTQTPKHLITATGQRVTLRCSPRSGDLSVYWYQQSLDQGLQFLIQYYNGEERAKGNILERFSAQQFPDLHSELNLSSLELGDSALYFCASSGGGTGRTDTQYFGPGTRLTVL.